Sequencing of this T cell receptor beta chain was carried out in a study of identifying expanded T cells in peripheral blood. TCRdb keeps only in-frame clones here, not all; method: immunoSEQ multiplex PCR. The profile shows tens of thousands of clones, around nine tenths of them singletons. The V gene lost 1 base and the J gene lost 2 bases, with 4 bases spanning the gap. This CDR3 contains 12 residues. CDR1 and CDR2 from the germline V gene are SGHDT and YYEEEE. J is TRBJ2-7 and V is TRBV5-6; no firm D call. Sequencing was performed on blood. This TCR came from a person aged 18 to 70 in good health. CDR3 amino acids: CASSLSTYEQYF. The DNA of the CDR3 is TGTGCCAGCAGCTTGAGCACCTACGAGCAGTACTTC.